The text below deals with one T cell receptor (beta chain). Its antigen remains unidentified. Qualities for individual bases were not recorded, and no much larger clone is one base off. These data come from a study of cytomegalovirus exposure and HLA in healthy donors (dated by TCRdb to the late 2010s). Regarding the study in general: In an earlier analysis of approximately 500 of the donors, about 270 Gb of sequence data and just under 120 million unique TCR beta sequences from roughly 180 million T cells were reported. Typing coverage differed by locus: A, B, C, DRB1 and DQB1 were typed in about 620-630 donors, DQA1 in approximately 520, DPA1 in approximately 600, and DPB1 in approximately 450. HLA typing covered class I and class II loci at four-digit resolution. An early release that covered roughly 600 HLA-typed donors contained approximately 300 gigabases of sequencing data and 65 million to 100 million unique TCR sequences. The study profiled the T cell repertoires of 666 subjects by immunosequencing and related them to cytomegalovirus serostatus. In addition to the first cohort of 500 to 850 subjects, a separate validation cohort of approximately 110 different subjects was used. Every repertoire in the discovery cohort had been generated on one and the same sequencing platform. Five DR-DQ haplotypes were handled as single units for association and clustering because linkage in the cohort was strong. A later analysis re-examined previously published TCR beta repertoires from hundreds of donors and added high-resolution HLA genotyping to investigate patterns of TCR occurrence. Rather than drawing on any new phenotypic data, the later analysis identified candidate immune exposures from TCR beta sequences and the way those sequences occurred across donors. Among a few hundred genotyped donors of the cohort, an average of approximately 230,000 unique TCR beta nucleotide sequences were sequenced per donor, 15% to 20% of them non-productive. Of the roughly 400 genotyped donors, approximately 82% fell in the genetic ancestry cluster associated with self-reported Caucasian donors. Donor age, sex, ethnicity and CMV serostatus were collected together with the repertoire data. To decide whether each TCR beta V gene segment behaved as functional or pseudogenic, an earlier analysis of some 600 of the donors relied on high-throughput TCR beta sequencing. The study combined high-throughput TCR immunosequencing, statistical association of individual TCRs with disease status, and machine learning to predict cytomegalovirus infection status. The study was designed to test whether signatures of past pathogen exposure could be identified by cataloging public T cell receptors. A later genetic analysis used genome-wide SNP genotypes for about 65% of the roughly 670 donors, treating that subset as a discovery cohort.

Receptors were amplified or captured by the immunoSEQ multiplex PCR assay. A mixture of 60 forward primers for TCR Vbeta segments and 13 reverse primers for TCR Jbeta segments was used in the multiplex PCR. Amplification of the CDR3 region of rearranged TCR beta genes was performed with a multiplex PCR assay on genomic DNA. The amplified TCR beta libraries were sequenced on the Illumina HiSeq System as 87-base-pair reads. From the authors' description of their analysis: A later analysis tallied 70 million to 100 million unique TCR beta chains across the 700 or so repertoires, and approximately 11 million of those chains were shared by two or more donors. Raw reads were error-corrected and collapsed into unique sequences with a nearest-neighbor algorithm that merged closely related sequences to remove PCR and sequencing errors. To assign V, D and J gene segments, CDR3 sequences were aligned to IMGT reference sequences. For a sequence to be retained, at least a six-nucleotide match to both a V gene segment and a J gene segment was required. A rearrangement counted as productive if the CDR3 had no stop codons and remained in frame with V and J, and every other rearrangement counted as non-productive. Following IMGT convention, CDR3 was defined as the stretch from the second conserved V-encoded cysteine to the conserved J-encoded phenylalanine. Sequences without an unambiguous match to a single V gene segment were excluded from the earlier analysis of several hundred of the donors. In an earlier analysis of about 590 of the donors, a V segment was called functional when productive rearrangements were above 56.7%, and segregating when the standard deviation between donors exceeded 5%. A statistical classification framework was built for diagnosing cytomegalovirus status from the catalog of TCR beta chain sequences. In a later analysis, V and J genes were assigned by comparing TCR nucleotide sequences against IMGT/GENE-DB human TR gene sequences. Using the TCRdist pipeline, a later analysis assigned CDR3 sequences along with most-parsimonious VDJ recombination scenarios. In a later analysis, every TCR beta chain was defined by the combination of its CDR3 amino acid sequence and its V-gene family, and reads without a unique V-gene family were dropped. To address suspected cross-contamination and a sequencing artifact, a later analysis removed over 500 highly shared, low-generation-probability nucleotide sequences. For each public chain, a later analysis derived a clonal expansion index from normalized ranks of inferred template counts within each repertoire. In a later analysis, generation probabilities were computed with a VDJ recombination model fitted to out-of-frame rearrangements, and the resulting probabilities were checked against IGoR. In a later analysis, hypergeometric tests were used to score TCR-TCR, TCR-HLA and TCR-CMV co-occurrence, with a repertoire-size bias correction applied to TCR pairs. A later analysis estimated false discovery rates by permuting HLA or CMV assignments 20 times. In a later analysis, co-occurring TCRs were grouped using DBSCAN, and TCRdist sequence similarity was added for clustering within HLA-allele-positive subsets. Repertoires with fewer than 30,000 or more than 120,000 public chains, plus five repertoires with anomalous nucleotide sharing, were excluded from co-occurrence clustering. Sourced from immuneACCESS, this table was stored by TCRdb with only in-frame sequences that have V and J called. A share of the clones is absent; for the studies checked, an unresolved V gene accounts for under half, and the remainder has no known explanation. V and J calls and clone size come straight from that table; D and trimming were deduced from the DNA. Recorded for this sample are about 200,000 clones; over 9.5% of them occurred a single time. The top ten hold 7.8% of the sample.

Study-level results and caveats: In a later analysis, TCR association rates were found to vary across HLA loci, with the most associated TCRs seen for DRB1 alleles and the fewest for HLA-C alleles. A total of about 180 TCR beta chains were listed by the study as associated with cytomegalovirus. A later analysis associated about 18,000 TCR beta sequences with specific HLA alleles at a false discovery rate of 0.05. In a later analysis, HLA-associated TCR beta chains were found to be more clonally expanded and to have lower generation probabilities than equally common non-associated chains. In vitro tests confirmed that a few of the cytomegalovirus-associated TCR beta chains recognize cytomegalovirus antigens. A group of highly shared sequence variants was considered likely to be a technical artifact of the sequencing pipeline. In a later genetic analysis, a missense DCLRE1C variant was associated with V-gene and J-gene trimming of TCR beta chains, and the association was replicated in an independent cohort. Because some donors lacked HLA typing at each locus, the association tests relied only on the typed subset. In both the original and validation cohorts, the classifier was reported to diagnose cytomegalovirus status with high specificity and sensitivity. When HLA alleles, especially DR and DQ, strongly co-occurred, TCR associations were difficult to assign to individual alleles. Because counts were too low, seventeen rarely observed V segments, including chromosome 9 orphons, were left out of the earlier analysis of over 550 of the donors. A later genetic analysis reported fewer N-insertions in productive TCRs among donors in an Asian-associated ancestry cluster than the roughly 620-donor mean. In an earlier analysis of 587 of the donors, most TCR beta V segments appeared in productive rearrangements about 87% or about 30% of the time, broadly matching IMGT annotations. For the cohort, immune exposure information was limited to CMV serostatus. A later analysis reported that several top co-occurrence clusters appeared linked to parvovirus B19, influenza, CMV and Epstein-Barr virus. The cohort was sequenced for TCR beta chains only, and without alpha or paired-chain data the features that could be detected were limited. According to a later analysis, most CMV-associated TCR beta chains appeared to be HLA-restricted, and the HLA associations seemed to be driven largely by CMV exposure. The presence/absence analyses assumed that sequencing depth was roughly uniform across donors, and that assumption may not be true. It was suggested by the authors that the approach could potentially be generalized to other disease states and immunological phenotypes. Most TCR sequences were seen in very few donors, while some public TCRs were found in many individuals. A further reported finding was that TCR beta sequences accurately predicted the HLA-A and HLA-B alleles for most subjects in the first cohort. Linkage disequilibrium might explain the correlated functional status among segregating V segments, but an unknown experimental factor could not be ruled out.

In total, roughly 670 healthy bone marrow donors made up the cohort. At the time of sampling, all cohort members were nominally healthy, though unrecorded immune exposures were likely present. The donor tested CMV seropositive and was one of the 289 seropositive cohort members. Every donor gave a peripheral blood sample, and the peripheral blood mononuclear cells from that sample were used for TCR beta sequencing. Genomic DNA extraction from the blood cell samples was performed with the Qiagen DNeasy Blood Extraction Kit. The sample was PBMCs. The clonotype originates from a man in his fifties in good health and CMV-seropositive.

In nucleotide form, the sequence is TGTGCCAGCAGCTTGGCACGGGATGTCTATGGCTACACCTTC. Its protein reads: CASSLARDVYGYTF. The chain links TRBV5-4 with TRBJ1-2; no D gene is confidently identified. A distance of 10 bases separates the germline ends of V and J, which lose 0 bases and 4 bases respectively. According to the germline V gene (reference sequence), CDR1 reads SGHNT and CDR2 reads YYREEE. The cysteine opens and the phenylalanine closes a CDR3 of 14 amino acids. Only CDR3 DNA remains: 42 bases, in frame from the first base.